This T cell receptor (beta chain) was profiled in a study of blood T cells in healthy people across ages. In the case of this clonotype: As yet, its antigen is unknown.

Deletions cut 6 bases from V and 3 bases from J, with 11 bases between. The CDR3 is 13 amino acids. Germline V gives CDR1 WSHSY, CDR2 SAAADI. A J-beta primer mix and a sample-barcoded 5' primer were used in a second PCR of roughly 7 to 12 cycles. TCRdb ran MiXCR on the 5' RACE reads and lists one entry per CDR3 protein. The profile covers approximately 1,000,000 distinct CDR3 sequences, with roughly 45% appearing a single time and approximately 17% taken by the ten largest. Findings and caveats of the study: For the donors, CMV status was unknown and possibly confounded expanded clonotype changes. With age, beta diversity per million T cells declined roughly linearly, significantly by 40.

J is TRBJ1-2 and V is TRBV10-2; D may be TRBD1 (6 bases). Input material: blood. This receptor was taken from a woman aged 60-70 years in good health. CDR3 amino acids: CASSRGGDYGYTF. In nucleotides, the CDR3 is TGCGCCAGCAGCCGAGGGGGTGACTATGGCTACACCTTC.